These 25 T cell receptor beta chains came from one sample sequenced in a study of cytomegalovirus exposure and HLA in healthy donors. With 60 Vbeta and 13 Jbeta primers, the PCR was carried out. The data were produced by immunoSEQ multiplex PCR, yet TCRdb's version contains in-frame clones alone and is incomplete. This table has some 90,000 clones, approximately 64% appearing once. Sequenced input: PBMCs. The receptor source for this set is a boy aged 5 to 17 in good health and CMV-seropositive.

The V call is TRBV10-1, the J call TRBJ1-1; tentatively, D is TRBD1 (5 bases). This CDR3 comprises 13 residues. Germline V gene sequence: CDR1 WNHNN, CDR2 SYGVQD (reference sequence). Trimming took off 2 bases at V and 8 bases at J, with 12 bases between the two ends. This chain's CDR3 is CASSENQGKEAFF. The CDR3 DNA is TGCGCCAGCAGTGAGAATCAGGGTAAGGAAGCTTTCTTT.

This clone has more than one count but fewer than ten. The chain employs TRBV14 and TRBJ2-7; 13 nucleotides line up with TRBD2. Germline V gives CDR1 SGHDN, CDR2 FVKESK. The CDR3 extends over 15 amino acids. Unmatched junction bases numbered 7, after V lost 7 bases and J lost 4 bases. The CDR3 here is CASTLLAGGPYEQYF. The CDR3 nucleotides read TGTGCCAGCACCCTACTAGCGGGAGGGCCTTACGAGCAGTACTTC.

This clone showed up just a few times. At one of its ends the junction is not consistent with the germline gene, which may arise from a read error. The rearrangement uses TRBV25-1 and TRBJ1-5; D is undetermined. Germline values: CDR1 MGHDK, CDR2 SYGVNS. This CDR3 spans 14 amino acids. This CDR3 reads CASSDIHSNQPQNF. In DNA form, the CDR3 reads TGTGCCAGCAGTGACATACATAGCAATCAGCCCCAGAATTTT.

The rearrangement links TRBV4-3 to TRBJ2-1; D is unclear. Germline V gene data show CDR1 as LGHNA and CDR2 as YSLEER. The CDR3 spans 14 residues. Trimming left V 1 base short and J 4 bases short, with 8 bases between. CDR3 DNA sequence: TGCGCCAGCAGCCAAGCTGCAGCGTACAATGAGCAGTTCTTC. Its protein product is CASSQAAAYNEQFF.

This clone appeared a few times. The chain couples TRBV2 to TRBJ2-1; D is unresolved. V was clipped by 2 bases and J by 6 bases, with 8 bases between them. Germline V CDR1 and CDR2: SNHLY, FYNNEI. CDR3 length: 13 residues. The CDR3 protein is CASSESVGNEQFF. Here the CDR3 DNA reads TGTGCCAGCAGTGAATCGGTTGGCAATGAGCAGTTCTTC.

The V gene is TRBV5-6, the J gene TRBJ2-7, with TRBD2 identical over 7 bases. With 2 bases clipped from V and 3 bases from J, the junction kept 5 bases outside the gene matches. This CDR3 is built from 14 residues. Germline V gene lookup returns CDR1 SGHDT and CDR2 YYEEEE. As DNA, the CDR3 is TGTGCCAGCAGCTTTACTAGCGCCCGCTACGAGCAGTACTTC. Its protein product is CASSFTSARYEQYF.

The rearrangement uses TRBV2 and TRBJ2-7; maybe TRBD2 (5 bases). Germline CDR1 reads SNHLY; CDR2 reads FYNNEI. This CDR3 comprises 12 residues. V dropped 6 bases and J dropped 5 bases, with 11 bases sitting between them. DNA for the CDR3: TGTGCCAGCAGGAGGGTTAGCAACGAGCAGTACTTC. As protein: CASRRVSNEQYF.

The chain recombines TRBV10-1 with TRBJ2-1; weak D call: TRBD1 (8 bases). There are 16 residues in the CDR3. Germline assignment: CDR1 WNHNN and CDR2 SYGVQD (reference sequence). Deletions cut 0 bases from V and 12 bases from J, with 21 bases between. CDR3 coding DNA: TGCGCCAGCAGTGAGTCGGGGGGGACAGGCAGCCGGGGGCAGTTCTTC. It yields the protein CASSESGGTGSRGQFF.

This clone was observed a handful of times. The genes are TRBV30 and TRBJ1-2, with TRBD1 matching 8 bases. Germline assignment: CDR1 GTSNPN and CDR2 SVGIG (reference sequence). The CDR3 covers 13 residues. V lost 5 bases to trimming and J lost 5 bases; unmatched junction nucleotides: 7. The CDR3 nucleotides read TGTGCCTGGGACCAGGGGGCTCGGTATGGCTACACCTTC. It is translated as CAWDQGARYGYTF.

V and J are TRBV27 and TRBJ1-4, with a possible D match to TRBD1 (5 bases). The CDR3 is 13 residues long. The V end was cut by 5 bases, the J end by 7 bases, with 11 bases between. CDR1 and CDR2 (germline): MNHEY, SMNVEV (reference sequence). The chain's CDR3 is CASSVGTLEKLFF. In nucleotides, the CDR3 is TGTGCCAGCAGTGTCGGGACTCTTGAAAAACTGTTTTTT.

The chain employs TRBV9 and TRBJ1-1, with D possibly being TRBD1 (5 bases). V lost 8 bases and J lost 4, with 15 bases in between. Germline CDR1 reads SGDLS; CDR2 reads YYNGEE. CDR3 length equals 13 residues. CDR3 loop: CASGGTPATEAFF. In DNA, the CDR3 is TGTGCCAGTGGAGGGACTCCCGCCACTGAAGCTTTCTTT.

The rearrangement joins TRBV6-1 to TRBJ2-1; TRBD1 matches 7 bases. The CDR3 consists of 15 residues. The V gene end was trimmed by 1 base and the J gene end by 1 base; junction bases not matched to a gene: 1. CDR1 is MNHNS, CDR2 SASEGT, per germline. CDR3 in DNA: TGTGCCAGCAGTGAAGAACAGGGGTCCTACAATGAGCAGTTCTTC. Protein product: CASSEEQGSYNEQFF.

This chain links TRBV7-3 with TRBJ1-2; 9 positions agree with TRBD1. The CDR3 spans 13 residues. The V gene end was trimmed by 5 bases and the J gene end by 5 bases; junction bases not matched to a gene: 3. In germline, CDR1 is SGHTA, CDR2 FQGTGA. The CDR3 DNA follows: TGTGCCAGCAGCCCCGACAGGGGGTATGGCTACACCTTC. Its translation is CASSPDRGYGYTF.

The CDR3 DNA reads as TGTGCCAGCGACCGGGACAGGGGAGAAAAACTGTTTTTT. It is translated as CASDRDRGEKLFF. V usage is TRBV2 and J usage is TRBJ1-4, with TRBD1 identical over 10 bases. CDR1 and CDR2 from the germline V gene are SNHLY and FYNNEI. The CDR3 spans 13 residues. V was pared by 8 bases and J by 8 bases, with 5 bases of the junction left unmatched.

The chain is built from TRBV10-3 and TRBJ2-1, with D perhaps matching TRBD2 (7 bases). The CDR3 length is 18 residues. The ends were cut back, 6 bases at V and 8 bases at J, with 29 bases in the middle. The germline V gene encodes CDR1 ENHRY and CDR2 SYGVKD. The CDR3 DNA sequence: TGTGCCATCAGCCCTCTGAACGGGGGGCCAGCGTTAGTCTATGAGCAGTTCTTC. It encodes CAISPLNGGPALVYEQFF.

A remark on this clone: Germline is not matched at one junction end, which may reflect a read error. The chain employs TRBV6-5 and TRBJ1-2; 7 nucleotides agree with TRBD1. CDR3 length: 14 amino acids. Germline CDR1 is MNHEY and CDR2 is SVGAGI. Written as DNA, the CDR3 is TGTGCCAGCAGTTGGCAGGGGGGTAACTATGGCTACCCCTTC. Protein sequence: CASSWQGGNYGYPF.

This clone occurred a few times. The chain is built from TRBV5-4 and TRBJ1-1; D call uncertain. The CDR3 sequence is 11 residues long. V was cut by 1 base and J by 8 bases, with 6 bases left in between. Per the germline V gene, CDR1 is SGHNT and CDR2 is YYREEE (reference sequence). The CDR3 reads CASSLSGEAFF. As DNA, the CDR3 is TGTGCCAGCAGCTTGTCGGGGGAAGCTTTCTTT.

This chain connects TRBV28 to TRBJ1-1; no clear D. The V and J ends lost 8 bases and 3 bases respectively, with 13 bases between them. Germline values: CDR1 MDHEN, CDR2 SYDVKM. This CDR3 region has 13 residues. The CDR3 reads CASSPRVHTEAFF. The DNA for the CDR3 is TGTGCCAGCTCCCCGCGGGTTCACACTGAAGCTTTCTTT.

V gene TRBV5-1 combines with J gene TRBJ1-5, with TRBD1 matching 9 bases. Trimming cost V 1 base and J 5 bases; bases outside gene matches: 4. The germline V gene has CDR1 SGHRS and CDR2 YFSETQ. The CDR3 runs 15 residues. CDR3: CASSLSGQGHQPQHF. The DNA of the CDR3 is TGCGCCAGCAGCTTGTCGGGACAGGGACATCAGCCCCAGCATTTT.

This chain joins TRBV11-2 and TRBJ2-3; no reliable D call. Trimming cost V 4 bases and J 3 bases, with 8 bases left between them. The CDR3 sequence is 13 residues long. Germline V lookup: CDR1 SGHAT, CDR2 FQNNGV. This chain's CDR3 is CASSSAKTDTQYF. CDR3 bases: TGTGCCAGCAGCTCCGCTAAAACAGATACGCAGTATTTT.

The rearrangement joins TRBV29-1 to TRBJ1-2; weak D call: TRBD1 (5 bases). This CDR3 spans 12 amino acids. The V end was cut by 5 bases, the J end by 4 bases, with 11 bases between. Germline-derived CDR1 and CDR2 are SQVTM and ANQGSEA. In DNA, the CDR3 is TGCAGCGTTCTGACAGACTCCTATGGCTACACCTTC. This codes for CSVLTDSYGYTF. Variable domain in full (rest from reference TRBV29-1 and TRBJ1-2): SAVISQKPSRDICQRGTSLTIQCQVDSQVTMMFWYRQQPGQSLTLIATANQGSEATYESGFVIDKFPISRPNLTFSTLTVSNMSPEDSSIYLCSVLTDSYGYTFGSGTRLTVV.

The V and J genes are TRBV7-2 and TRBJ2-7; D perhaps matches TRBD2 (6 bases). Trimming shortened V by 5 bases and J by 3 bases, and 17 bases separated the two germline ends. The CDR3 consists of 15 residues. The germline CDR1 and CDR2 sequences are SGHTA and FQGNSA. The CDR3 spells CASSPRSGGNYEQYF. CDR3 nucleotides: TGTGCCAGCAGCCCGAGGTCCGGCGGGAACTACGAGCAGTACTTC.

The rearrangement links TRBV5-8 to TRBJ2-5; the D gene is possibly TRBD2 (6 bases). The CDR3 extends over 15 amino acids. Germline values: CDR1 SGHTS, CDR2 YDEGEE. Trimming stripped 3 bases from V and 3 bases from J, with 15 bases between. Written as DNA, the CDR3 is TGTGCCAGCAGCTGGGGTCAGGGAGGAGAAGAGACCCAGTACTTC. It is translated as CASSWGQGGEETQYF.

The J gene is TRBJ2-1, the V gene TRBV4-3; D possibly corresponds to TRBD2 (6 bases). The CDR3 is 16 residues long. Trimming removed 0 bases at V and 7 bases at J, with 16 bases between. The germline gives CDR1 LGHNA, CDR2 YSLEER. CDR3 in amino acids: CASSQDVGAEGNEQFF. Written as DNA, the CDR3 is TGCGCCAGCAGCCAAGATGTTGGAGCGGAGGGGAATGAGCAGTTCTTC.

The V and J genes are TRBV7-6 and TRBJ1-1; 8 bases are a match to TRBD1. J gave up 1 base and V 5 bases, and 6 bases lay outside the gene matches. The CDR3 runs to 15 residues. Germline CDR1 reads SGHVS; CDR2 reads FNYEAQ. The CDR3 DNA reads TGTGCCAGCAGCCCACGACAGGGGTCGAACACTGAAGCTTTCTTT. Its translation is CASSPRQGSNTEAFF. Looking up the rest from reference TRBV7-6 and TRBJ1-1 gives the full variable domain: GAGVSQSPRYKVTKRGQDVALRCDPISGHVSLYWYRQALGQGPEFLTYFNYEAQQDKSGLPNDRFSAERPEGSISTLTIQRTEQRDSAMYRCASSPRQGSNTEAFFGQGTRLTVV.